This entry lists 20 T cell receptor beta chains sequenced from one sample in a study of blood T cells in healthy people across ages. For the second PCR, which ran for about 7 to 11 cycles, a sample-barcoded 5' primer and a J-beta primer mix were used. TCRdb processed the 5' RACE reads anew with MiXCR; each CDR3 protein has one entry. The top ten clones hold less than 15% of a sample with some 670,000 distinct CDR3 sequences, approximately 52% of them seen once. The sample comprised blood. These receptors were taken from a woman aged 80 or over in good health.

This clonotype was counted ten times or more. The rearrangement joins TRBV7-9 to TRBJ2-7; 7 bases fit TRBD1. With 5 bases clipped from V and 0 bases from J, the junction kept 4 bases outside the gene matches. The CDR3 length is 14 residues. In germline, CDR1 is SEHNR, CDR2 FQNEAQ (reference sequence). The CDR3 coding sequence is TGTGCCAGCAGCGACAGGGAGAGCTCCTACGAGCAGTACTTC. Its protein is CASSDRESSYEQYF.

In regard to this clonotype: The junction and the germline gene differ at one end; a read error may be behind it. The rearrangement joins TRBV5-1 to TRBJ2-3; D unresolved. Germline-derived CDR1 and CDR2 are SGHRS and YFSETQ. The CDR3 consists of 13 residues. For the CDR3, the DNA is TGCGCCGGCAGTATTTATTTGGATGATACGCAGTATTTT. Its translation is CAGSIYLDDTQYF.

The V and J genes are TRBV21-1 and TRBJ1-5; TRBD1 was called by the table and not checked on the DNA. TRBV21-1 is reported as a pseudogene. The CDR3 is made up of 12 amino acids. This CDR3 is CASSAQGLPQHF. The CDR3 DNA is TGTGCCAGCAGCGCCCAGGGGTTGCCCCAGCATTTT.

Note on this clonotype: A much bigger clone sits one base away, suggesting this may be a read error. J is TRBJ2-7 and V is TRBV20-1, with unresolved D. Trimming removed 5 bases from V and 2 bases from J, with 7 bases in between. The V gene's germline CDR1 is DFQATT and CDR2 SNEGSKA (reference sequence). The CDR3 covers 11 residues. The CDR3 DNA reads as TGCAGTGCTTCCACCGCCTACGAGCAGTACTTC. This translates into CSASTAYEQYF.

The CDR3 is CAWSRGQSSYNEQFF. The CDR3 DNA sequence: TGTGCCTGGAGTAGGGGGCAGAGCTCCTACAATGAGCAGTTCTTC. This chain joins TRBV30 and TRBJ2-1; 7 bases match TRBD1. Losses at the gene ends were 2 bases for V and 0 bases for J; bases not matched to a gene: 4. The CDR3 runs to 15 residues. Per germline, CDR1 GTSNPN and CDR2 SVGIG (reference sequence).

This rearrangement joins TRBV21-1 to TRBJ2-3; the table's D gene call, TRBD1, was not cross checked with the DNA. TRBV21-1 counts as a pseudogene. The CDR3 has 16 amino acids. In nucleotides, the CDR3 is TGTGCCAGCAGCAATGGGACCGGACCAGGCCCAGATACGCAGTATTTT. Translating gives CASSNGTGPGPDTQYF.

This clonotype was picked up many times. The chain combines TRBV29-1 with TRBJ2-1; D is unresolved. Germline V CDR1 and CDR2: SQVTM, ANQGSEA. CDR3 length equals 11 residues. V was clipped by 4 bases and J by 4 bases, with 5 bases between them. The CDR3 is CSVARYNEQFF. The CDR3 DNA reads TGCAGCGTTGCCCGGTACAATGAGCAGTTCTTC.

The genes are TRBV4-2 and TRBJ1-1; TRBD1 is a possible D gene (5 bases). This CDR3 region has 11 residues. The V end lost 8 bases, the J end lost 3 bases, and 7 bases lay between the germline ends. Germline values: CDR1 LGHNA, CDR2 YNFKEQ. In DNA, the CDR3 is TGTGCCAGCTTGGGACACACTGAAGCTTTCTTT. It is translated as CASLGHTEAFF.

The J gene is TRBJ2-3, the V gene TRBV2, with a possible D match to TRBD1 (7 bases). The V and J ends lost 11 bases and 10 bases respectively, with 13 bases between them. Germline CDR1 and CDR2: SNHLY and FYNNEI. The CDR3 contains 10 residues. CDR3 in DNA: TGTGCCCGCGACAGGGAGGCGCAGTATTTT. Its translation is CARDREAQYF.

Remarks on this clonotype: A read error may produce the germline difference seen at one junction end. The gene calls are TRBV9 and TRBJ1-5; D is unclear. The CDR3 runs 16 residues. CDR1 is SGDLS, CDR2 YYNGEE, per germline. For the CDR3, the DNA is TGTGCCTGCAGCGTAGGGATGGGGTTGGGGAATCAGCCCCAGCATTTT. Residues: CACSVGMGLGNQPQHF.

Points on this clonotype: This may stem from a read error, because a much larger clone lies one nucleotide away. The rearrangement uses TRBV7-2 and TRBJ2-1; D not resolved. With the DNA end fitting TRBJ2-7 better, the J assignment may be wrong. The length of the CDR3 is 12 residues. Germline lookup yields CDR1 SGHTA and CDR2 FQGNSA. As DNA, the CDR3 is TGTGCCAGCAGCCCCGGCCTACATGAGCAGTACTTC. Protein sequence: CASSPGLHEQYF.

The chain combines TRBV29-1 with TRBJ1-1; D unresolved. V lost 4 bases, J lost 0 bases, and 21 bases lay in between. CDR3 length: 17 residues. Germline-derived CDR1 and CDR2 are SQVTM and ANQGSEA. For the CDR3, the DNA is TGCAGCGTTGGACACCCCGGTAGTGGCAGCTTGAACACTGAAGCTTTCTTT. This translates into CSVGHPGSGSLNTEAFF.

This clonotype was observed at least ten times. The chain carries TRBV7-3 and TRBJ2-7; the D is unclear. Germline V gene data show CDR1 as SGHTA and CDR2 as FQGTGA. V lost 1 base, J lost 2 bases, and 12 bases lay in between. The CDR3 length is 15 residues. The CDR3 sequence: CASSLNPTATYEQYF. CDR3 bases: TGTGCCAGCAGCTTAAATCCTACCGCGACCTACGAGCAGTACTTC.

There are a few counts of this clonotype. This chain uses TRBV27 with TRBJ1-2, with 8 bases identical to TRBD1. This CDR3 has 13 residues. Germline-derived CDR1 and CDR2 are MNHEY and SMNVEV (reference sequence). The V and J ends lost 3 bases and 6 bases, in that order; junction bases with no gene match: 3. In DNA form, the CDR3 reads TGTGCCAGCAGTTTGAGGACAGGGAATGGCTACACCTTC. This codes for CASSLRTGNGYTF.

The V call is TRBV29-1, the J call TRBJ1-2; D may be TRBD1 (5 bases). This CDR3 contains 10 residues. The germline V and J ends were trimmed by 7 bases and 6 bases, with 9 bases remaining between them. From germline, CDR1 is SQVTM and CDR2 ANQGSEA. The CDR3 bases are TGCAGCGGCGACAGAGATGGCTACACCTTC. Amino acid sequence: CSGDRDGYTF.

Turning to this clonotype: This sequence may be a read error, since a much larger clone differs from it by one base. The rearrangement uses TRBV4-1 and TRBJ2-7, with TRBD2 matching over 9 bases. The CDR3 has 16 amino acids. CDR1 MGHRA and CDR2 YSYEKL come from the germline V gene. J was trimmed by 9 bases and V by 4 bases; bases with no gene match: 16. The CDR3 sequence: CASSPSRRSGSEGQYF. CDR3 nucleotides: TGCGCCAGCAGCCCCTCCCGTCGTAGCGGGAGTGAAGGGCAGTACTTC.

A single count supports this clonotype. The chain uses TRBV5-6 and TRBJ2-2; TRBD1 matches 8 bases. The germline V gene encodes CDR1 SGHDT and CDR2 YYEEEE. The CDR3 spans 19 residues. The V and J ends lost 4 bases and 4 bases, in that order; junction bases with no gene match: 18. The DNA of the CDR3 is TGTGCCAGCAGCCACCTCCGGGACAGGAGGCGGAACGGCACCGGGGAGCTGTTTTTT. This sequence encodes CASSHLRDRRRNGTGELFF.

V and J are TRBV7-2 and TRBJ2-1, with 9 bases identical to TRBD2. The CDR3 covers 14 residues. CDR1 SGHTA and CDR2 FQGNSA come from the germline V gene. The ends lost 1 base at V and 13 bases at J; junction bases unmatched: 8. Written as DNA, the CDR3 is TGTGCCAGCAGCTTAGAACCCACGCGGGGGGGCCAGTTCTTC. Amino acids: CASSLEPTRGGQFF.

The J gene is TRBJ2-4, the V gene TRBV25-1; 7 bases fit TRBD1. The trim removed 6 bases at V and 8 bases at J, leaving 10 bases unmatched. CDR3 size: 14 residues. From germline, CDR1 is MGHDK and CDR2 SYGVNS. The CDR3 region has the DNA TGTGCCAGCAGCCAAGGGGGCTCGCGTGACATTCAGTACTTC. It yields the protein CASSQGGSRDIQYF.

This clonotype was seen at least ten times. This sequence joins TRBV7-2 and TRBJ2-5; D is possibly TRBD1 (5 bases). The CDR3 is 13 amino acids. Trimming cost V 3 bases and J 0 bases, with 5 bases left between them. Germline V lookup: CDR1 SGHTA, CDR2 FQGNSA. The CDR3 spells CASSFRDQETQYF. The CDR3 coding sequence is TGTGCCAGCAGCTTCAGGGACCAAGAGACCCAGTACTTC.